Listed below are T cell receptor beta chains from one sample, sequenced in a study of blood T cell repertoires in COVID-19. The table came from immunoSEQ multiplex PCR; TCRdb's copy has only in-frame clones and leaves some out. Of some 270,000 clones in the sample, roughly 86% were seen once. What was sequenced was PBMCs or T cells enriched from blood (not recorded which). These receptors all come from an older woman who had recovered from COVID-19. Each CDR3 is given with its conserved first and last residue. A D gene is named only where the DNA matches it firmly. Size values are once, few and many counts, or a class for expanded clones, and some rows have none.

V gene	clone size	J gene	D gene	CDR3 DNA	CDR3 protein
TRBV11-3	once	TRBJ1-6	TRBD1	TGTGCCAGCAGCCCCGGACAGGGCTCCTATAATTCACCCCTCCACTTT	CASSPGQGSYNSPLHF
TRBV28	once	TRBJ1-4	TRBD1	TGTGCCAGCAGTTCAGGGGGCGCGGATGAAAAACTGTTTTTT	CASSSGGADEKLFF
TRBV11-2	-	TRBJ1-1	TRBD1	TGTGCCAGCAGCTCCTGGGACAGGGGGCGGCTGTGGACTGAAGCTTTCTTT	CASSSWDRGRLWTEAFF
TRBV4-1	-	TRBJ1-1	-	TGCGCCAGCAGCTGGGGCGTCGGGCTTGGAGCTTTCTTT	CASSWGVGLGAFF
TRBV28	-	TRBJ1-6	-	TGTGCCAGCAGTACCACGGGGGCCCTCCACTTT	CASSTTGALHF
TRBV2	-	TRBJ2-3	TRBD2	TGTGCCAGCAGTGAGGGACTAGCGGGGGGGCTAGATACGCAGTATTTT	CASSEGLAGGLDTQYF
TRBV5-4	-	TRBJ2-3	TRBD1	TGTGCCAGCAGCCTGACAGGGGGTTATACAGATACGCAGTATTTT	CASSLTGGYTDTQYF
TRBV2	-	TRBJ1-3	TRBD1	TGTGCCAGTCGACAGGGGATAGAAAACACCATATATTTT	CASRQGIENTIYF
TRBV7-8	-	TRBJ2-5	TRBD2	TGTGCCAGCACCAACGGACTAGCGGGAGGGCACGAGACCCAGTACTTC	CASTNGLAGGHETQYF
TRBV9	-	TRBJ2-1	TRBD1	TGTGCCAGCAGCCATGGACAGGGTCGGAATGAGCAGTTCTTC	CASSHGQGRNEQFF
TRBV10-3	once	TRBJ2-3	-	TGTGCCATCAGGGGGGGGACAGGTCCAGATACGCAGTATTTT	CAIRGGTGPDTQYF
TRBV11-2	-	TRBJ2-1	-	TGTGCCAGCAGCCCGGAGGGCACCTACAATGAGCAGTTCTTC	CASSPEGTYNEQFF
TRBV30	-	TRBJ2-7	-	TGTGCCTGGAGTCGACAGGCAATCTACGAGCAGTACTTC	CAWSRQAIYEQYF
TRBV18	-	TRBJ1-2	-	TGTGCCAGCTCACCACAAAGGGGGAGCTATGGCTACACCTTC	CASSPQRGSYGYTF
TRBV5-6	-	TRBJ2-7	-	TGTGCCAGCAGCTTATACTACGAGCAGTACTTC	CASSLYYEQYF
TRBV28	-	TRBJ2-5	TRBD1	TGTGCCAGCGTTTCGGGACAGGTTTTTGGGACCCAGTACTTC	CASVSGQVFGTQYF
TRBV4-1	-	TRBJ2-3	-	TGCGCCAGCAGCCAAGATCAAGCGCTCCATACGCAGTATTTT	CASSQDQALHTQYF
TRBV21-1	once	TRBJ2-1	-	TGTGCCAGCAGCTGGACTAGCGGACAGATCTCCTACAATGAGCAGTTCTTC	CASSWTSGQISYNEQFF
TRBV28	-	TRBJ1-2	-	TGTGCCAGCAGTTTAAATGGGGCGGCCCTCTATGGCTACACCTTC	CASSLNGAALYGYTF
TRBV6-5	-	TRBJ2-2	TRBD2	TGTGCCAGCAGTAACCAACTAGCGTCCACCGGGGAGCTGTTTTTT	CASSNQLASTGELFF
TRBV30	-	TRBJ2-1	TRBD2	TGTGCCTGGAGTAAGGGACTAGCGGGAGAGGCCTACAATGAGCAGTTCTTC	CAWSKGLAGEAYNEQFF
TRBV19	-	TRBJ1-1	-	TGTGCCAGTAGTAGGGCGCGGGAGAACACTGAAGCTTTCTTT	CASSRARENTEAFF
TRBV2	-	TRBJ2-5	TRBD1	TGTGCCAGCGGGGCGGGACAGGGGGCGTGGGAGACCCAGTACTTC	CASGAGQGAWETQYF
TRBV14	once	TRBJ2-5	-	TGTGCCAGCAGTCTACCTAGGAAGGGGTGGGAGACCCAGTACTTC	CASSLPRKGWETQYF
TRBV6-5	-	TRBJ2-3	TRBD2	TGTGCCAGCAGAGGACTAGCGGGGGCCCAGGGAATGCAGTATTTT	CASRGLAGAQGMQYF
TRBV6-5	few	TRBJ2-5	-	TGTGCCAGCACATATACACAGGGTGTCGAGACCCAGTACTTC	CASTYTQGVETQYF
TRBV24-1	-	TRBJ2-5	TRBD1	TGTGCCACCAGTGATAAGATCGGGACAGCCCAAGAGACCCAGTACTTC	CATSDKIGTAQETQYF
TRBV19	-	TRBJ2-1	TRBD1	TGTGCCAGTAGTACCAGACAGGGCTACAATGAGCAGTTCTTC	CASSTRQGYNEQFF
TRBV2	-	TRBJ2-7	TRBD1	TGTGCCAGCAGCCAAACGGGGACAGGGGGCGCGGGGGAGCAGTACTTC	CASSQTGTGGAGEQYF
TRBV4-1	once	TRBJ1-5	TRBD1	TGCGCCAGCAGCCAAGATGGAGGGGGCAGTCAGCCCCAGCATTTT	CASSQDGGGSQPQHF
TRBV6-5	once	TRBJ1-1	-	TGTGCCAGCCATTTGTCTTACTACACTGAAGCTTTCTTT	CASHLSYYTEAFF
TRBV3-1/TRBV3-2	-	TRBJ1-1	-	TGTGCCAGCAGCCAAGTAATAGGGGATGGAGCTTTCTTT	CASSQVIGDGAFF
TRBV20-1	-	TRBJ1-1	-	TGCAGTGCTAGTGGGGGCCATCTGAACACTGAAGCTTTCTTT	CSASGGHLNTEAFF
TRBV19	-	TRBJ1-1	-	TGTGCCAGTAGTATTGGTTACAGGAGCAACACTGAAGCTTTCTTT	CASSIGYRSNTEAFF
TRBV5-4	-	TRBJ1-4	-	TGTGCCAGCAGCTTGGGTGGGGCTACTAATGAAAAACTGTTTTTT	CASSLGGATNEKLFF
TRBV9	-	TRBJ2-1	TRBD2	TGTGCCAGCAGCGTGGGAAGGACTAGCGGGACCTACAATGAGCAGTTCTTC	CASSVGRTSGTYNEQFF
TRBV11-2	once	TRBJ1-2	-	TGTGCCAGCAGCCCCATAACCGCAGAATACTATGGCTACACCTTC	CASSPITAEYYGYTF
TRBV30	few	TRBJ2-5	TRBD2	TGTGCCTGGAGTCTCGGAGGACTAGCGGGGGCATCGCGGGAGACCCAGTACTTC	CAWSLGGLAGASRETQYF
TRBV28	-	TRBJ1-5	-	TGTGCCAGCACCGAACAGGGTCGAGACAATCAGCCCCAGCATTTT	CASTEQGRDNQPQHF
TRBV9	-	TRBJ2-1	TRBD2	TGTGCCAGCAGCGTTGGGACTAGCGGGAGTGGTGAGCAGTTCTTC	CASSVGTSGSGEQFF
TRBV28	-	TRBJ1-6	TRBD1	TGTGCCAGCAGTTTATATGAGGGGGCCAAGGGTACCCTCCACTTT	CASSLYEGAKGTLHF
TRBV28	-	TRBJ1-5	TRBD1	TGTGCCAGCGTCACAACCGGGACAGGGGAGAATCAGCCCCAGCATTTT	CASVTTGTGENQPQHF
TRBV4-2	few	TRBJ2-3	-	TGTGCCAGCAGCCCGTCTAGCACAGATACGCAGTATTTT	CASSPSSTDTQYF
TRBV5-1	-	TRBJ2-5	TRBD1	TGCGCCAGCAGCTTGCAGGGGGCACGGGAGACCCAGTACTTC	CASSLQGARETQYF
TRBV30	-	TRBJ2-1	TRBD2	TGTGCCTGGAGCAGGAGCGGGGGGGCCTTCGACAATGAGCAGTTCTTC	CAWSRSGGAFDNEQFF
TRBV7-3	-	TRBJ2-1	TRBD2	TGTGCCAGCAGCCCGACACTAGCGGGAGGGGATGAGCAGTTCTTC	CASSPTLAGGDEQFF
TRBV5-1	-	TRBJ1-3	-	TGCGCCAGCAGCCCCCGGGGAGGAGGAAACACCATATATTTT	CASSPRGGGNTIYF
TRBV7-6	once	TRBJ2-7	TRBD2	TGTGCCAGCAGCCCGACTAGCGGGAGAAGGTACGAGCAGTACTTC	CASSPTSGRRYEQYF
TRBV12-3/TRBV12-4	-	TRBJ2-2	TRBD1	TGTGCCAGCACTGGACAGGGTACCGGGGAACTGTTTTTT	CASTGQGTGELFF
TRBV19	-	TRBJ1-5	-	TGTGCCAGTATGGATTTCGGGCAGCCCCAGCATTTT	CASMDFGQPQHF
TRBV18	-	TRBJ2-5	TRBD1	TGTGCCAGCTCACCTCAGTTGGCGGGACAGGGGGCAGGAGAGACCCAGTACTTC	CASSPQLAGQGAGETQYF
TRBV20-1	-	TRBJ2-7	TRBD2	TGCAGTGCTAGTAGAGCGGGGATCTACGAGCAGTACTTC	CSASRAGIYEQYF
TRBV28	-	TRBJ2-1	TRBD2	TGTGCCAGCAGTTTGACTAGCGGTGAGCAGTTCTTC	CASSLTSGEQFF
TRBV28	-	TRBJ1-4	TRBD1	TGTGCCAGCAGAGGGTCGGGACAGGGGGGTGAAAAACTGTTTTTT	CASRGSGQGGEKLFF
TRBV29-1	-	TRBJ2-7	TRBD1	TGCAGCGTTCGGGACAGGGCTTACGAGCAGTACTTC	CSVRDRAYEQYF
TRBV5-1	-	TRBJ2-1	TRBD2	TGCGCCAGCAGCGCCGGGACTAGCGGGAGGGCCGTAGAGAATGAGCAGTTCTTC	CASSAGTSGRAVENEQFF
TRBV28	-	TRBJ1-2	TRBD1	TGTGCCAGCAGTCAGGGGGCGCGGTATGGCTACACCTTC	CASSQGARYGYTF
TRBV7-7	once	TRBJ2-1	-	TGTGCTAGCAGCCCCGCGGGGGCTAATGAGCAGTTCTTC	CASSPAGANEQFF
TRBV2	-	TRBJ1-2	-	TGTGCCAGCAGTGTTCTGGGAGCGAACTATGGCTACACCTTC	CASSVLGANYGYTF